Below are 22 T cell receptor beta chains sequenced from a single sample in a study of T cell responses to AZD1222 COVID-19 vaccine. Only in-frame clones appear in the TCRdb table, and some are missing; sequencing was by immunoSEQ multiplex PCR. Of approximately 83,000 clones in the sample, around nine tenths were seen once. Sample: peripheral blood, taken on day 0 of MenACWY control vaccination. Receptors were obtained from an adult in good health.

CDR3 in DNA: TGTGCCAGCAGTGAAGTGGGGAAAATCGCGACCCAGCATTTT. Translating it yields CASSEVGKIATQHF. The chain employs TRBV2 and TRBJ1-5; D unresolved. Germline V CDR1 and CDR2: SNHLY, FYNNEI. Trimming removed 1 base at V and 11 bases at J, with 15 bases between. This CDR3 contains 14 residues.

The genes are TRBV4-3 and TRBJ1-2; D might be TRBD1 (6 bases). The CDR3 is made up of 16 amino acids. Trimming left V 1 base short and J 5 bases short, with 17 bases between. The germline gives CDR1 LGHNA, CDR2 YSLEER. CDR3 bases: TGCGCCAGCAGCCAAGGGGGGCCAAAGGATTGGTATGGCTACACCTTC. Translated: CASSQGGPKDWYGYTF.

The genes are TRBV10-3 and TRBJ1-1, with a tentative D call TRBD1 (5 bases). From germline, CDR1 is ENHRY and CDR2 SYGVKD. The V end was cut by 10 bases, the J end by 0 bases, with 21 bases between. CDR3 length equals 16 residues. The CDR3 DNA follows: TGTGCCACCCAACAGGTAGCGGTTAGTTTGAACACTGAAGCTTTCTTT. It is translated as CATQQVAVSLNTEAFF.

The V and J genes are TRBV5-4 and TRBJ2-1; TRBD1 is a possible D gene (5 bases). This CDR3 spans 14 amino acids. V lost 2 bases and J lost 6, with 12 bases in between. Germline V gives CDR1 SGHNT, CDR2 YYREEE (reference sequence). The CDR3 sequence: CASSLEGASNEQFF. DNA for the CDR3: TGTGCCAGCAGCTTAGAAGGGGCCTCCAATGAGCAGTTCTTC.

Only one count was recorded for this clone. This sequence joins TRBV27 and TRBJ1-1; D remains unclear. The V end lost 8 bases, the J end lost 4 bases, and 14 bases lay between the germline ends. Germline V gene sequence: CDR1 MNHEY, CDR2 SMNVEV (reference sequence). This CDR3 comprises 13 residues. The CDR3 DNA reads as TGTGCCAGCGGGGTTCAAAGCGGCACTGAAGCTTTCTTT. This sequence encodes CASGVQSGTEAFF.

The chain joins TRBV29-1 to TRBJ1-5; D remains unclear. The germline V and J ends were trimmed by 8 bases and 0 bases, with 20 bases remaining between them. CDR3 length equals 16 residues. Per germline, CDR1 SQVTM and CDR2 ANQGSEA. The CDR3 DNA follows: TGCAGCCTCTCCAGATGGTCAGAGGATAGCAATCAGCCCCAGCATTTT. It is translated as CSLSRWSEDSNQPQHF. Together with reference TRBV29-1 and TRBJ1-5, the CDR3 gives the full variable domain: SAVISQKPSRDICQRGTSLTIQCQVDSQVTMMFWYRQQPGQSLTLIATANQGSEATYESGFVIDKFPISRPNLTFSTLTVSNMSPEDSSIYLCSLSRWSEDSNQPQHFGDGTRLSIL.

V and J are TRBV14 and TRBJ1-2, with D possibly being TRBD1 (6 bases). V was shortened by 3 bases and J by 8 bases, with 16 bases between the two germline ends. The CDR3 length is 14 residues. Germline V gives CDR1 SGHDN, CDR2 FVKESK. The CDR3 DNA reads TGTGCCAGCAGCCATATCGCAGGGGAGATAGGCTACACCTTC. Amino acid sequence: CASSHIAGEIGYTF.

V usage is TRBV10-3 and J usage is TRBJ1-2; 7 bases line up with TRBD1. The V gene end was trimmed by 7 bases and the J gene end by 2 bases; junction bases not matched to a gene: 7. The CDR3 has 14 amino acids. Germline V gene data show CDR1 as ENHRY and CDR2 as SYGVKD. CDR3 amino acids: CAITQDRVNYGYTF. CDR3 bases: TGTGCCATCACCCAAGACAGGGTGAACTATGGCTACACCTTC.

V is TRBV7-2 and J is TRBJ2-2; 10 positions match TRBD2. Trimming took 7 bases from V and 3 from J; bases not matched to a gene: 5. CDR1 is SGHTA, CDR2 FQGNSA, per germline. The CDR3 extends over 15 amino acids. CDR3 sequence reads: CASKRAGGYTGELFF. As DNA, the CDR3 is TGTGCCAGCAAACGAGCGGGAGGGTACACCGGGGAGCTGTTTTTT.

The chain uses TRBV7-2 and TRBJ2-7, with a tentative D call TRBD1 (6 bases). V dropped 6 bases and J dropped 0 bases, with 15 bases sitting between them. From germline, CDR1 is SGHTA and CDR2 FQGNSA. This CDR3 has 15 residues. CDR3 loop: CASSWRTELSYEQYF. CDR3 bases: TGTGCCAGCAGTTGGCGGACAGAGCTCTCCTACGAGCAGTACTTC.

The chain has TRBV11-2 and TRBJ2-5; unclear D gene. The CDR3 has 13 residues. The germline V gene has CDR1 SGHAT and CDR2 FQNNGV. V was pared by 3 bases and J by 9 bases, with 14 bases between. The CDR3 nucleotides read TGTGCCAGCAGCTTCGTTGCCACACCAGCCCAGTACTTC. Its protein product is CASSFVATPAQYF.

The V call is TRBV19, the J call TRBJ1-4, with 9 bases identical to TRBD1. Germline V gene data show CDR1 as LNHDA and CDR2 as SQIVND (reference sequence). Losses at the gene ends were 7 bases for V and 8 bases for J; bases not matched to a gene: 8. The CDR3 spans 14 residues. CDR3 amino acids: CASTSSGTGEKLFF. Written as DNA, the CDR3 is TGTGCCAGTACCTCTTCCGGGACAGGGGAAAAACTGTTTTTT.

The rearrangement joins TRBV7-9 to TRBJ2-3, with D perhaps matching TRBD2 (5 bases). In germline, CDR1 is SEHNR, CDR2 FQNEAQ (reference sequence). The V and J ends lost 7 bases and 4 bases respectively, with 9 bases between them. The CDR3 length is 12 residues. CDR3 sequence: CASTPGSDTQYF. The CDR3 coding sequence is TGTGCCAGCACCCCGGGGTCAGATACGCAGTATTTT.

The chain combines TRBV7-9 with TRBJ2-2; weak D call: TRBD1 (5 bases). Germline V lookup: CDR1 SEHNR, CDR2 FQNEAQ (reference sequence). Trimming removed 5 bases at V and 4 bases at J, with 14 bases between. The CDR3 runs 15 residues. The CDR3, as DNA: TGTGCCAGCAGCATCAGGTTGGGGCCCACCGGGGAGCTGTTTTTT. As protein: CASSIRLGPTGELFF.

The chain carries TRBV28 and TRBJ1-2; tentative D call: TRBD1 (6 bases). The germline V gene has CDR1 MDHEN and CDR2 SYDVKM. The CDR3 runs 14 residues. V was pared by 6 bases and J by 2 bases, with 13 bases between. The CDR3 DNA follows: TGTGCCAGCAGGCAGGACAGCCAAAACTATGGCTACACCTTC. Its translation: CASRQDSQNYGYTF.

The chain is built from TRBV10-3 and TRBJ2-7; TRBD2 agrees at 10 bases. Germline values: CDR1 ENHRY, CDR2 SYGVKD. CDR3 length: 14 residues. Trimming at V came to 6 bases and at J to 5 bases, leaving 7 bases not matched to a gene. The chain's CDR3 is CAIRTSGSTHEQYF. The CDR3 DNA is TGTGCCATCAGGACTAGCGGGTCTACCCACGAGCAGTACTTC.

The V call is TRBV18, the J call TRBJ2-1; D remains unclear. V lost 0 bases, J lost 16 bases, and 19 bases lay in between. Looked up from germline, CDR1 is KGHSH and CDR2 is LQKENI. The CDR3 spans 14 residues. CDR3 DNA sequence: TGTGCCAGCTCACCACCGTCCACAGCGAATGCCCGATTCTTC. Translating gives CASSPPSTANARFF.

The chain recombines TRBV6-5 with TRBJ2-2; 7 bases are shared with TRBD2. After removal of 6 bases from V and 1 base from J, the junction contained 5 bases not matched to a gene. The CDR3 length is 15 residues. Germline assignment: CDR1 MNHEY and CDR2 SVGAGI. The CDR3 protein is CASRWGGGNTGELFF. CDR3 DNA sequence: TGTGCCAGCAGATGGGGGGGTGGGAACACCGGGGAGCTGTTTTTT.

The V and J genes are TRBV6-5 and TRBJ1-6, with a possible D match to TRBD1 (5 bases). Germline CDR1 and CDR2: MNHEY and SVGAGI. The CDR3 runs to 13 residues. V lost 6 bases, J lost 10 bases, and 13 bases lay in between. CDR3 sequence: CASRRGGGSPLHF. For the CDR3, the DNA is TGTGCCAGCAGGCGGGGGGGAGGATCACCCCTCCACTTT.

The rearrangement links TRBV6-5 to TRBJ1-1; TRBD1 matches 8 bases. The germline CDR1 and CDR2 sequences are MNHEY and SVGAGI. The CDR3 is 14 amino acids. V lost 6 bases and J lost 5; bases outside the gene matches: 8. Here the CDR3 reads CASRIRGRGTEAFF. The CDR3 DNA sequence: TGTGCCAGCAGGATCAGGGGGCGAGGGACTGAAGCTTTCTTT.

This clone was recorded once. This chain connects TRBV5-4 to TRBJ2-5; D not resolved. CDR1 is SGHNT and CDR2 is YYREEE in the germline V gene (reference sequence). The CDR3 runs to 13 residues. The germline V and J ends were trimmed by 4 bases and 5 bases, with 12 bases remaining between them. As DNA, the CDR3 is TGTGCCAGCAGCCCTGTCCCAAGCGAGACCCAGTACTTC. Translation: CASSPVPSETQYF.

The V call is TRBV27, the J call TRBJ2-2; tentatively, D is TRBD1 (6 bases). Trimming cost V 7 bases and J 4 bases, with 16 bases left between them. Germline loops: CDR1 MNHEY, CDR2 SMNVEV (reference sequence). The CDR3 sequence is 15 residues long. The CDR3 region is CASTDRKGGTGELFF. In DNA, the CDR3 is TGTGCCAGCACCGATCGGAAAGGGGGCACCGGGGAGCTGTTTTTT.